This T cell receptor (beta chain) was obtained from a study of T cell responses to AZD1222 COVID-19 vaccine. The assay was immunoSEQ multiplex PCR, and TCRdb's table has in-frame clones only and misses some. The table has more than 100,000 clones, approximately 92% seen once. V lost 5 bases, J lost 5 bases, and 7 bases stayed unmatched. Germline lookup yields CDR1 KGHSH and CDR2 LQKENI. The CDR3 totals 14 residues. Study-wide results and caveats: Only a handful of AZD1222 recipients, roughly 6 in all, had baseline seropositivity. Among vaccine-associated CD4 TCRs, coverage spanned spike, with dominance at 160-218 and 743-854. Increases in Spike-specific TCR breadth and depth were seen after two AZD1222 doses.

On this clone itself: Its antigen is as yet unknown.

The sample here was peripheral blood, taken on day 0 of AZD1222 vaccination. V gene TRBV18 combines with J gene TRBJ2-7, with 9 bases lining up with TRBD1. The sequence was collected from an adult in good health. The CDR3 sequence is CASSSGTGFHEQYF. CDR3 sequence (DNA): TGTGCCAGCTCATCGGGGACAGGGTTTCACGAGCAGTACTTC.